The 3 T cell receptor beta chains below were found in one sample sequenced in a study of spatial heterogeneity in lung cancer. TCRdb fed the 5' RACE reads into MiXCR, producing one record per CDR3 protein. Altogether about 5,500 distinct CDR3 sequences are present, about 3.9% being singletons, with the ten largest covering 9.5% to 15%. As to time point: sample taken at primary tumor resection. Sequenced material: normal lung tissue next to the tumor, taken at surgery. The receptor set was obtained from a male donor with early-stage non-small cell lung cancer.

In this sample, this clonotype turned up many times. The chain has TRBV27 and TRBJ2-3, with 9 nucleotides matching TRBD1. The CDR3 runs 18 residues. Germline lookup yields CDR1 MNHEY and CDR2 SMNVEV (reference sequence). V lost 6 bases, J lost 4 bases, and 17 bases stayed unmatched. For the CDR3, the DNA is TGTGCCAGCAGCTCCCACTCGTTCACAGGGGGCTGGGCAGATACGCAGTATTTT. It encodes CASSSHSFTGGWADTQYF.

By share, this clonotype counts as medium-sized. V and J are TRBV13 and TRBJ1-1; D may be TRBD1 (5 bases). The CDR3 runs 13 residues. Looked up from germline, CDR1 is PRHDT and CDR2 is FYEKMQ (reference sequence). The V and J ends lost 3 bases and 2 bases respectively, with 7 bases between them. The CDR3 DNA follows: TGTGCCAGCAGCTTCCAGGGTAACACTGAAGCTTTCTTT. This codes for CASSFQGNTEAFF.

This clonotype was detected ten times or more. This chain joins TRBV6-1 and TRBJ2-3; 10 bases match TRBD2. The germline V gene has CDR1 MNHNS and CDR2 SASEGT. The ends lost 10 bases at V and 5 bases at J; junction bases unmatched: 18. The CDR3 is 17 residues long. Here the CDR3 reads CATHRGPPSGRGDTQYF. CDR3 in DNA: TGTGCCACCCATCGAGGGCCTCCTAGCGGGAGAGGAGATACGCAGTATTTT.